This entry describes one T cell receptor beta chain. This specimen comes from a study of CD8 T cells in Susac syndrome. Trimming took 4 bases from V and 7 from J, leaving 13 bases between them. This CDR3 region has 13 residues. Germline V gene sequence: CDR1 MNHEY, CDR2 SVGEGT. Reverse transcription of about 0.45 to 1 ug RNA was performed with random hexamers. A single record per CDR3 protein comes from TCRdb applying MiXCR to the immunoSEQ multiplex PCR reads. Among 150,000 to 200,000 distinct CDR3 sequences, roughly 94% were seen once, and the ten largest hold about 0.1%. The sample consisted of CD4+ T cells from PBMCs. The TCR originated in a human donor with multiple sclerosis. The chain links TRBV6-2 or TRBV6-3 to TRBJ1-2; D unresolved. The CDR3 coding sequence is TGTGCCAGCAGTTTTGCAGGCATGGGTGGCTACACCTTC. This translates into CASSFAGMGGYTF.